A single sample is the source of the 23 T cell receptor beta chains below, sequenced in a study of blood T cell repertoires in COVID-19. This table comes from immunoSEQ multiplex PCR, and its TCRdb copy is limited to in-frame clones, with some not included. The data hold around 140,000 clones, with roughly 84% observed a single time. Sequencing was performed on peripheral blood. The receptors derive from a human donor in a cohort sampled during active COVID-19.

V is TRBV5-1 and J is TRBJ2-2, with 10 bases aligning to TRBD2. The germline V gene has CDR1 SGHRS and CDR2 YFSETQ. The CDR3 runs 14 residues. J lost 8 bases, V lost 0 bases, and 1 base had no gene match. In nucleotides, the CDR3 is TGCGCCAGCAGCTTGGTGACTAGCGGGGGGGAGCTGTTTTTT. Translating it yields CASSLVTSGGELFF.

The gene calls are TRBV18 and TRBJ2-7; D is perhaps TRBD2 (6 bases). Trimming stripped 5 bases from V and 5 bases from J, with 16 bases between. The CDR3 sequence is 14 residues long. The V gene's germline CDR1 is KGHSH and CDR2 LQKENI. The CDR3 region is CASSSGTASDEQYF. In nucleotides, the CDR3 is TGTGCCAGCTCATCTGGGACTGCCTCTGACGAGCAGTACTTC. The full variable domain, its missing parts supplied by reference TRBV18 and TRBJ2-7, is NAGVMQNPRHLVRRRGQEARLRCSPMKGHSHVYWYRQLPEEGLKFMVYLQKENIIDESGMPKERFSAEFPKEGPSILRIQQVVRGDSAAYFCASSSGTASDEQYFGPGTRLTVT.

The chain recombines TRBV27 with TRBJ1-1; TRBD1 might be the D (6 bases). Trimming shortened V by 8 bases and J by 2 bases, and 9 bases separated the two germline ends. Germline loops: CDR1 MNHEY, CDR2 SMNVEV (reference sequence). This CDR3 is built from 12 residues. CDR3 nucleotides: TGTGCCAGCGGACAGTTAAACACTGAAGCTTTCTTT. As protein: CASGQLNTEAFF.

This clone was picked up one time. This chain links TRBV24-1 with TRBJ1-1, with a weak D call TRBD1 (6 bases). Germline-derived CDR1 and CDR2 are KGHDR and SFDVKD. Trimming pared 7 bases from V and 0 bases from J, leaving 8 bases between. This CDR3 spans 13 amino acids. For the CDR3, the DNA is TGTGCCACCAGGGGACAACTGAACACTGAAGCTTTCTTT. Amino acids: CATRGQLNTEAFF.

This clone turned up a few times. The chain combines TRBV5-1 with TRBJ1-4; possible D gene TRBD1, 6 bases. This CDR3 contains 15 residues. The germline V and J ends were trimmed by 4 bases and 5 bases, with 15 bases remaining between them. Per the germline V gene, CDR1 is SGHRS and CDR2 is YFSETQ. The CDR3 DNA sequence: TGCGCCAGCAGCAAAACACAGGGACGGAATGAAAAACTGTTTTTT. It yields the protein CASSKTQGRNEKLFF.

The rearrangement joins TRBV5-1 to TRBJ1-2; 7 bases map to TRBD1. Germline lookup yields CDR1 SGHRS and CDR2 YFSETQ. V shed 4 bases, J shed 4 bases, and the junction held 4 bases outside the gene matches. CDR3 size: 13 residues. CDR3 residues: CASSLGQSYGYTF. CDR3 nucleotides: TGCGCCAGCAGCCTGGGACAGAGCTATGGCTACACCTTC. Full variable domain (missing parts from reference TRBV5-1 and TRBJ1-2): KAGVTQTPRYLIKTRGQQVTLSCSPISGHRSVSWYQQTPGQGLQFLFEYFSETQRNKGNFPGRFSGRQFSNSRSEMNVSTLELGDSALYLCASSLGQSYGYTFGSGTRLTVV.

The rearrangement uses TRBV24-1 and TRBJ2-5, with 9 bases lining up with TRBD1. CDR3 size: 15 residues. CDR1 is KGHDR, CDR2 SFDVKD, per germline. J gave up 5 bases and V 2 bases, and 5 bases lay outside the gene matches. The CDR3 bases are TGTGCCACCAGTGATTGGAAGGACAGGGGTGAGACCCAGTACTTC. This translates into CATSDWKDRGETQYF.

CDR3 in DNA: TGTGCCACCGGCCCCGGGACTAGCGGGAGGGCCTTGTCCTACGAGCAGTACGTC. This sequence encodes CATGPGTSGRALSYEQYV. V is TRBV24-1 and J is TRBJ2-7; 16 nucleotides align to TRBD2. V lost 9 bases and J lost 1; bases outside the gene matches: 11. Germline CDR1 KGHDR, CDR2 SFDVKD. The CDR3 covers 18 residues.

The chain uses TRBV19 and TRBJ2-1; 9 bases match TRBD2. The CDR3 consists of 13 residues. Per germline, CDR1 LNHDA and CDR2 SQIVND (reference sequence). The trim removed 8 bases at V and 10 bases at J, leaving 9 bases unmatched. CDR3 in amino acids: CASRAGGIGEQFF. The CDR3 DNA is TGTGCCAGTCGGGCGGGAGGGATCGGCGAGCAGTTCTTC.

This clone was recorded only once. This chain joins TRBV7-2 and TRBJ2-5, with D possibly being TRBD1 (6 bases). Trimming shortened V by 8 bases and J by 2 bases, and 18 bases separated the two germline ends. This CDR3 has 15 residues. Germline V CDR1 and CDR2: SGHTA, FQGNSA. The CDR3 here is CASQGSSGPQETQYF. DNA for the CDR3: TGTGCCAGCCAGGGGAGTTCGGGACCACAAGAGACCCAGTACTTC.

CDR3 nucleotides: TGTGCCTGGAGGGGACAGGGGGAGACCCAGTACTTC. Translated: CAWRGQGETQYF. This chain joins TRBV30 and TRBJ2-5; 10 nucleotides align to TRBD1. The CDR3 loop spans 12 amino acids. Germline loops: CDR1 GTSNPN, CDR2 SVGIG (reference sequence). The trim removed 3 bases at V and 5 bases at J, leaving 0 bases unmatched.

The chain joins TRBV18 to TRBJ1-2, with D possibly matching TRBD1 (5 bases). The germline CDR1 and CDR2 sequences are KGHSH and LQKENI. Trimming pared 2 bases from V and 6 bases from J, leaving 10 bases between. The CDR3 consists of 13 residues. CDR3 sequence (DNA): TGTGCCAGCTCACCAAGGGGCGCGGATGGCTACACCTTC. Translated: CASSPRGADGYTF.

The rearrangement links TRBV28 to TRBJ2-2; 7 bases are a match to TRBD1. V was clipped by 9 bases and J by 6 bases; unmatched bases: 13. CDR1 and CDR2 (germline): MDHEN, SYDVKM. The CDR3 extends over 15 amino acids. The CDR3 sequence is CASLNRGGGSGELFF. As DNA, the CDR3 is TGTGCCAGTCTCAACAGGGGCGGCGGCTCCGGGGAGCTGTTTTTT.

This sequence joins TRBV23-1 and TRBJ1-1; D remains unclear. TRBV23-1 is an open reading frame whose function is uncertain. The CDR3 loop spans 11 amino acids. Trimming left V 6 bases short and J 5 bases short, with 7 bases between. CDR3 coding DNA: TGCGCCAGCAGCCCATGTACTGAAGCTTTCTTT. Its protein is CASSPCTEAFF.

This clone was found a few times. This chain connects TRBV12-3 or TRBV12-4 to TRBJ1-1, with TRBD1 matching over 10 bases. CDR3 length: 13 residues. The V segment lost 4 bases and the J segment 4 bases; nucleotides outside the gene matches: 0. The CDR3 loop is CASSWDRGTEAFF. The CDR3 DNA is TGTGCCAGCAGTTGGGACAGGGGCACTGAAGCTTTCTTT.

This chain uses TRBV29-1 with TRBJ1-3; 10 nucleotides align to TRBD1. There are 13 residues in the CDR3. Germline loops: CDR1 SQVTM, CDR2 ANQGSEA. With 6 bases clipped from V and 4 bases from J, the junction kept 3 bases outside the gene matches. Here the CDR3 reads CSVTGGDGNTIYF. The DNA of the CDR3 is TGCAGCGTGACAGGGGGCGACGGAAACACCATATATTTT.

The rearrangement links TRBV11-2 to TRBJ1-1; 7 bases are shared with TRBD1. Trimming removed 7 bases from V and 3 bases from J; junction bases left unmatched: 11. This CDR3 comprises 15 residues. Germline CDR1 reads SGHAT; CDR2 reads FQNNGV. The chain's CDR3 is CASTGMGQWDTEAFF. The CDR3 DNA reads TGTGCCAGCACCGGTATGGGACAGTGGGACACTGAAGCTTTCTTT.

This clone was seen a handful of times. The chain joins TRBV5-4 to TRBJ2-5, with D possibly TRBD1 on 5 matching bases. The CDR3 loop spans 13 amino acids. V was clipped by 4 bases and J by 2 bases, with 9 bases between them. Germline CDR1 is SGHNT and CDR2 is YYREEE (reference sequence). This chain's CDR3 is CASSLDIQETQYF. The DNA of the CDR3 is TGTGCCAGCAGCCTGGACATACAAGAGACCCAGTACTTC.

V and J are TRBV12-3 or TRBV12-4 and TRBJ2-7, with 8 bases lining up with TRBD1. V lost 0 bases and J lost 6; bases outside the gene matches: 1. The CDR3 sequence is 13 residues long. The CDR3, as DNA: TGTGCCAGCAGTTTAGCCGACAGGGGCGAGCAGTACGTC. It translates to CASSLADRGEQYV.

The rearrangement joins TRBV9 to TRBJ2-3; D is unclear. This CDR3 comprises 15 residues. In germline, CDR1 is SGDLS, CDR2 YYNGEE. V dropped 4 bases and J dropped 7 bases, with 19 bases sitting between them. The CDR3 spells CASSPSVVPPNTQYF. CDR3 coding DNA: TGTGCCAGCAGCCCTAGTGTAGTCCCCCCGAATACGCAGTATTTT.

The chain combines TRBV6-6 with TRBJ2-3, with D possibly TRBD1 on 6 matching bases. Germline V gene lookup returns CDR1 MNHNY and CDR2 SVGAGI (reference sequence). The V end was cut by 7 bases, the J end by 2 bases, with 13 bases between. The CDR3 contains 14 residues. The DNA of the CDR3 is TGTGCCAGCACCAATACAGGGATCACAGATACGCAGTATTTT. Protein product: CASTNTGITDTQYF.

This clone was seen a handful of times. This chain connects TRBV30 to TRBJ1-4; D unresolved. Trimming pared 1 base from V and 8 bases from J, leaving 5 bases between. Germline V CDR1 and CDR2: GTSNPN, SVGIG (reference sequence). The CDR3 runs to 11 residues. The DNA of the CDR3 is TGTGCCTGGAGTGGACACGAAAAACTGTTTTTT. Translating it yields CAWSGHEKLFF.

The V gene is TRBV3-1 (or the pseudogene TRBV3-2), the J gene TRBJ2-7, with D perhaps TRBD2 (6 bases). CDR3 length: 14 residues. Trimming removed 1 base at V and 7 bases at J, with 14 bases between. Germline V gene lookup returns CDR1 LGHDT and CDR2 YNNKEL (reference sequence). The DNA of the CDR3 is TGTGCCAGCAGCCAAGTGGCGGGGTCCTGGGAGCAGTACTTC. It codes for CASSQVAGSWEQYF.